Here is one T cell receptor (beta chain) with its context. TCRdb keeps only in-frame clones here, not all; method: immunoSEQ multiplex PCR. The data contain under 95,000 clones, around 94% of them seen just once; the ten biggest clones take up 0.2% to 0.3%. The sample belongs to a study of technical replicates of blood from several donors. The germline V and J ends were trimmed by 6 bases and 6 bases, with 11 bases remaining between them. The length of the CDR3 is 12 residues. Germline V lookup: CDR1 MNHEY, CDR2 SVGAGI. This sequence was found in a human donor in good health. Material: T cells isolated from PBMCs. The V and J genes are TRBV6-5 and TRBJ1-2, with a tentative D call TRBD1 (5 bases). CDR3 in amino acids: CASSTTEDGYTF. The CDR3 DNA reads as TGTGCCAGCAGCACGACAGAGGATGGCTACACCTTC.